A single sample gave rise to the 28 T cell receptor beta chains below, sequenced in a study of technical replicates of blood from a handful of donors. Clones were sequenced by immunoSEQ multiplex PCR, and TCRdb holds only the in-frame ones, with some missing. The table shows 65,000 to 80,000 clones, with 98% occurring only once. The sample comprised T cells isolated from PBMCs. These receptors originate from a human donor in good health.

This sequence joins TRBV2 and TRBJ2-1; D is unclear. V was shortened by 7 bases and J by 2 bases, with 3 bases between the two germline ends. Germline CDR1 reads SNHLY; CDR2 reads FYNNEI. The CDR3 loop spans 11 amino acids. The CDR3 DNA is TGTGCCAGCATTACCTACAATGAGCAGTTCTTC. As protein: CASITYNEQFF.

The V gene is TRBV6-1, the J gene TRBJ2-7, with 7 bases matching TRBD1. CDR1 is MNHNS, CDR2 SASEGT, per germline. The CDR3 length is 15 residues. J lost 3 bases, V lost 1 base, and 6 bases had no gene match. The CDR3, as DNA: TGTGCCAGCAGTGAAGTGGGTCAGGGGGTCTACGAGCAGTACTTC. This encodes CASSEVGQGVYEQYF.

The gene calls are TRBV25-1 and TRBJ1-1, with 7 positions matching TRBD1. Looked up from germline, CDR1 is MGHDK and CDR2 is SYGVNS. The CDR3 is 17 residues long. V lost 6 bases and J lost 0; bases outside the gene matches: 13. The CDR3, as DNA: TGTGCCAGCAGGAGGGACAGAAAATTAAGAATGAACACTGAAGCTTTCTTT. It codes for CASRRDRKLRMNTEAFF.

The chain combines TRBV30 with TRBJ2-7; perhaps TRBD2 as D (6 bases). This CDR3 comprises 13 residues. The V end lost 3 bases, the J end lost 5 bases, and 14 bases lay between the germline ends. The V gene's germline CDR1 is GTSNPN and CDR2 SVGIG (reference sequence). The chain's CDR3 is CAWSERAPDEQYF. As DNA, the CDR3 is TGTGCCTGGAGCGAGCGGGCCCCGGACGAGCAGTACTTC. The full variable domain, completed using reference TRBV30 and TRBJ2-7, is SQTIHQWPATLVQPVGSPLSLECTVEGTSNPNLYWYRQAAGRGLQLLFYSVGIGQISSEVPQNLSASRPQDRQFILSSKKLLLSDSGFYLCAWSERAPDEQYFGPGTRLTVT.

The V gene is TRBV28, the J gene TRBJ2-7, with a tentative D call TRBD2 (5 bases). Germline assignment: CDR1 MDHEN and CDR2 SYDVKM. Trimming cost V 2 bases and J 2 bases, with 13 bases left between them. CDR3 length: 15 amino acids. CDR3 coding DNA: TGTGCCAGCAGTTTACGGGGAACCCCCCCCTACGAGCAGTACTTC. Encoded protein: CASSLRGTPPYEQYF.

The genes are TRBV12-5 and TRBJ2-5; TRBD2 matches at 14 bases. Germline V gives CDR1 LGHNT, CDR2 FRNRAP. V shed 2 bases and J 4 bases; nucleotides not matched to a gene: 3. This CDR3 contains 16 residues. CDR3 nucleotides: TGTGCTAGTGGTTTGAGCGGACTAGCGGGAGGAGAGACCCAGTACTTC. The encoded protein is CASGLSGLAGGETQYF.

The chain is built from TRBV6-1 and TRBJ2-7; D call uncertain. The CDR3 is 16 amino acids. Germline values: CDR1 MNHNS, CDR2 SASEGT. Trimming cost V 0 bases and J 0 bases, with 12 bases left between them. CDR3 in DNA: TGTGCCAGCAGTGAAGCAATGCTCCTGAGCTCCTACGAGCAGTACTTC. Translated: CASSEAMLLSSYEQYF.

The chain joins TRBV9 to TRBJ1-2; D is unclear. Germline V gene data show CDR1 as SGDLS and CDR2 as YYNGEE. This CDR3 contains 11 residues. Deletions cut 3 bases from V and 7 bases from J, with 7 bases between. The CDR3 sequence is CASSAPSGYTF. As DNA, the CDR3 is TGTGCCAGCAGCGCCCCATCTGGCTACACCTTC.

V usage is TRBV10-1 and J usage is TRBJ1-5; TRBD1 matches at 7 bases. The CDR3 sequence is 15 residues long. Losses at the gene ends were 7 bases for V and 2 bases for J; bases not matched to a gene: 8. The germline gives CDR1 WNHNN, CDR2 SYGVQD (reference sequence). CDR3 sequence (DNA): TGCGCCAGCATGACCGACAGGGCCGGCAATCAGCCCCAGCATTTT. Protein sequence: CASMTDRAGNQPQHF.

V usage is TRBV30 and J usage is TRBJ1-3; D is uncertain. Germline assignment: CDR1 GTSNPN and CDR2 SVGIG (reference sequence). The CDR3 loop spans 13 amino acids. The germline V and J ends were trimmed by 0 bases and 4 bases, with 7 bases remaining between them. The CDR3 is CAWSVSLGNTIYF. For the CDR3, the DNA is TGTGCCTGGAGTGTTTCTTTAGGAAACACCATATATTTT.

The chain carries TRBV28 and TRBJ1-5, with D perhaps matching TRBD1 (6 bases). Germline V gene lookup returns CDR1 MDHEN and CDR2 SYDVKM. The V gene lost 2 bases and the J gene lost 0 bases, with 23 bases spanning the gap. The CDR3 has 20 amino acids. CDR3: CASSLRIGVAGVYSNQPQHF. CDR3 nucleotides: TGTGCCAGCAGTTTACGTATTGGGGTTGCAGGGGTGTATAGCAATCAGCCCCAGCATTTT. Full variable domain (remainder filled in from reference TRBV28 and TRBJ1-5): DVKVTQSSRYLVKRTGEKVFLECVQDMDHENMFWYRQDPGLGLRLIYFSYDVKMKEKGDIPEGYSVSREKKERFSLILESASTNQTSMYLCASSLRIGVAGVYSNQPQHFGDGTRLSIL.

The chain joins TRBV9 to TRBJ2-7, with D possibly matching TRBD1 (6 bases). Looked up from germline, CDR1 is SGDLS and CDR2 is YYNGEE. Trimming removed 2 bases from V and 2 bases from J, with 14 bases in between. The CDR3 extends over 15 amino acids. The DNA of the CDR3 is TGTGCCAGCAGCGTCTCCGGGACACCAACCTACGAGCAGTACTTC. Protein: CASSVSGTPTYEQYF.

The chain combines TRBV6-5 with TRBJ1-1; D gene unclear. Trimming took off 4 bases at V and 1 base at J, with 10 bases between the two ends. This CDR3 is 14 amino acids long. The germline gives CDR1 MNHEY, CDR2 SVGAGI. Here the CDR3 reads CASSLDAGNTEAFF. The CDR3 DNA is TGTGCCAGCAGTTTAGATGCGGGGAACACTGAAGCTTTCTTT.

This chain joins TRBV5-1 and TRBJ2-1; D is uncertain. V shed 6 bases and J shed 8 bases, with 12 bases lying between them. This CDR3 is built from 12 residues. Germline values: CDR1 SGHRS, CDR2 YFSETQ. The CDR3 nucleotides read TGCGCCAGCAAAAGAAGCATGGATGAGCAGTTCTTC. This encodes CASKRSMDEQFF.

J is TRBJ1-2 and V is TRBV5-6; possibly TRBD1 for D (5 bases). From germline, CDR1 is SGHDT and CDR2 YYEEEE. The ends were cut back, 6 bases at V and 3 bases at J, with 12 bases in the middle. The CDR3 has 13 residues. The CDR3 sequence: CASTAGRYYGYTF. DNA of the CDR3: TGTGCCAGCACCGCGGGACGGTACTATGGCTACACCTTC.

This clone has just one count. The chain links TRBV27 to TRBJ1-2; TRBD1 aligns across 8 bases. Germline V lookup: CDR1 MNHEY, CDR2 SMNVEV (reference sequence). J was trimmed by 11 bases and V by 5 bases; bases with no gene match: 19. The CDR3 is 16 residues long. The CDR3 loop is CASSLQGQVGIGWYTF. The DNA of the CDR3 is TGTGCCAGCAGTCTACAGGGACAGGTTGGCATTGGGTGGTACACCTTC.

V is TRBV13 and J is TRBJ2-2; TRBD1 is a possible D gene (6 bases). Germline loops: CDR1 PRHDT, CDR2 FYEKMQ (reference sequence). The CDR3 extends over 14 amino acids. Trimming took 8 bases from V and 4 from J, leaving 14 bases between them. CDR3 sequence: CASERRGGTGELFF. The DNA of the CDR3 is TGTGCCAGCGAACGACGAGGGGGCACCGGGGAGCTGTTTTTT.

The CDR3 sequence: CASSLVWDRGSYEQYF. CDR3 bases: TGTGCCAGCAGTCTTGTCTGGGACAGGGGGTCCTACGAGCAGTACTTC. The chain couples TRBV5-5 to TRBJ2-7; 11 positions agree with TRBD1. The CDR3 totals 16 residues. Trimming at V came to 5 bases and at J to 1 base, leaving 8 bases not matched to a gene. Looked up from germline, CDR1 is SGHKS and CDR2 is YYEKEE (reference sequence). The variable domain in full, with the rest retrieved from reference TRBV5-5 and TRBJ2-7, is DAGVTQSPTHLIKTRGQQVTLRCSPISGHKSVSWYQQVLGQGPQFIFQYYEKEERGRGNFPDRFSARQFPNYSSELNVNALLLGDSALYLCASSLVWDRGSYEQYFGPGTRLTVT.

The gene calls are TRBV13 and TRBJ2-2; 12 nucleotides match TRBD2. Per germline, CDR1 PRHDT and CDR2 FYEKMQ (reference sequence). This CDR3 region has 17 residues. After removal of 4 bases from V and 7 bases from J, the junction contained 10 bases not matched to a gene. CDR3 residues: CASSSASSGRVDGELFF. DNA of the CDR3: TGTGCCAGCAGCTCGGCCTCTAGCGGGAGGGTCGACGGGGAGCTGTTTTTT.

The V gene is TRBV5-6, the J gene TRBJ2-7; D remains unclear. Trimming stripped 1 base from V and 3 bases from J, with 8 bases between. This CDR3 comprises 13 residues. The germline CDR1 and CDR2 sequences are SGHDT and YYEEEE. The CDR3 DNA sequence: TGTGCCAGCAGCTTGTTCGCGAGCTACGAGCAGTACTTC. Translation gives CASSLFASYEQYF.

CDR3 sequence (DNA): TGTGCCAGCAGCTCAGACAGGGGGGATGCCTACGAGCAGTACTTC. Translated, it gives CASSSDRGDAYEQYF. The V and J genes are TRBV11-1 and TRBJ2-7; 9 positions agree with TRBD1. The CDR3 totals 15 residues. The germline CDR1 and CDR2 sequences are SGHAT and FQDESV (reference sequence). The J segment lost 2 bases and the V segment lost 4 bases, leaving 6 bases of the junction unmatched. Full variable domain (remainder filled in from reference TRBV11-1 and TRBJ2-7): EAEVAQSPRYKITEKSQAVAFWCDPISGHATLYWYRQILGQGPELLVQFQDESVVDDSQLPKDRFSAERLKGVDSTLKIQPAELGDSAMYLCASSSDRGDAYEQYFGPGTRLTVT.

The CDR3 sequence: CSAATANTEAFF. CDR3 coding DNA: TGCAGCGCCGCGACAGCGAACACTGAAGCTTTCTTT. The chain employs TRBV29-1 and TRBJ1-1, with D possibly matching TRBD1 (5 bases). V was cut by 7 bases and J by 1 base, with 10 bases left in between. The CDR3 runs 12 residues. In germline, CDR1 is SQVTM, CDR2 ANQGSEA.

This chain uses TRBV2 with TRBJ2-3; weak D call: TRBD2 (6 bases). CDR1 is SNHLY and CDR2 is FYNNEI in the germline V gene. This CDR3 contains 15 residues. The V and J ends lost 2 bases and 9 bases respectively, with 18 bases between them. The CDR3 sequence: CASSEPNAAGKTQYF. In DNA, the CDR3 is TGTGCCAGCAGTGAACCCAATGCGGCGGGAAAGACGCAGTATTTT.

The chain combines TRBV30 with TRBJ2-7; D is unresolved. V gave up 3 bases and J gave up 3 bases, with 18 bases separating them. This CDR3 has 15 residues. Germline V CDR1 and CDR2: GTSNPN, SVGIG (reference sequence). The CDR3 loop is CAWSREARASYEQYF. CDR3 in DNA: TGTGCCTGGAGCAGAGAGGCGAGAGCTAGCTACGAGCAGTACTTC. Full variable domain (outside the CDR3, taken from reference TRBV30 and TRBJ2-7): SQTIHQWPATLVQPVGSPLSLECTVEGTSNPNLYWYRQAAGRGLQLLFYSVGIGQISSEVPQNLSASRPQDRQFILSSKKLLLSDSGFYLCAWSREARASYEQYFGPGTRLTVT.

The V and J genes are TRBV15 and TRBJ1-5; TRBD1 aligns across 8 bases. Trimming took 3 bases from V and 7 from J; bases not matched to a gene: 8. The CDR3 has 15 residues. CDR1 is LNHNV and CDR2 is YYDKDF in the germline V gene (reference sequence). The CDR3: CATSRGAGGEQPQHF. CDR3 DNA: TGTGCCACCAGCAGGGGAGCAGGGGGCGAACAGCCCCAGCATTTT.

The rearrangement joins TRBV4-1 to TRBJ2-5; possible D gene TRBD2, 6 bases. Germline CDR1 MGHRA, CDR2 YSYEKL. V was pared by 0 bases and J by 3 bases, with 11 bases between. This CDR3 has 15 amino acids. DNA of the CDR3: TGCGCCAGCAGCCAAGATGACGGGAGAGAAGAGACCCAGTACTTC. Translating it yields CASSQDDGREETQYF.

The chain is built from TRBV6-1 and TRBJ1-2; 8 nucleotides agree with TRBD1. The CDR3 runs 15 residues. Germline values: CDR1 MNHNS, CDR2 SASEGT. V dropped 1 base and J dropped 4; count of bases not matched to a gene: 5. CDR3 in amino acids: CASSEVRGLGYGYTF. The CDR3 bases are TGTGCCAGCAGTGAAGTCAGGGGGCTAGGCTATGGCTACACCTTC.

The rearrangement links TRBV5-1 to TRBJ2-5; 8 bases fit TRBD1. V lost 0 bases and J lost 4; bases outside the gene matches: 5. The germline V gene encodes CDR1 SGHRS and CDR2 YFSETQ. The CDR3 has 15 amino acids. The DNA for the CDR3 is TGCGCCAGCAGCTTGGGGACAGGGTTTAGAGAGACCCAGTACTTC. This encodes CASSLGTGFRETQYF.